Below are 5 T cell receptor beta chains sequenced from a single sample in a study of PD-1 blockade in classical Hodgkin lymphoma. The assay was immunoSEQ multiplex PCR, and TCRdb's table has in-frame clones only and misses some. This sample yields around 65,000 clones, of which about nine tenths are seen a single time; 9.5% to 15% belongs to the top ten. Every patient experienced relapse after autologous stem cell transplantation, and brentuximab vedotin exposure varied. This specimen was peripheral blood mononuclear cells (PBMCs), taken at baseline. The receptors originated from a human donor with classical Hodgkin lymphoma.

This chain links TRBV18 with TRBJ1-2, with a possible D match to TRBD1 (6 bases). The CDR3 loop spans 16 amino acids. V dropped 3 bases and J dropped 4 bases, with 18 bases sitting between them. Germline V gene lookup returns CDR1 KGHSH and CDR2 LQKENI. DNA of the CDR3: TGTGCCAGCTCACCGAGTCGGGGGGCGACGGTCTATGGCTACACCTTC. Its translation is CASSPSRGATVYGYTF.

J is TRBJ2-7 and V is TRBV11-2; no firm D call. CDR3 length equals 19 residues. Germline-derived CDR1 and CDR2 are SGHAT and FQNNGV. The germline V and J ends were trimmed by 1 base and 6 bases, with 28 bases remaining between them. The DNA for the CDR3 is TGTGCCAGCAGCTTAGGGGTCCCCAGTGAGTTCGAATCCCTGGGCGAGCAGTACTTC. Translated, it gives CASSLGVPSEFESLGEQYF.

V is TRBV6-1 and J is TRBJ1-5; 7 bases are shared with TRBD1. The CDR3 contains 13 residues. V dropped 7 bases and J dropped 4; count of bases not matched to a gene: 4. CDR1 MNHNS and CDR2 SASEGT come from the germline V gene. DNA for the CDR3: TGTGCCAGCACGGTCAGGGGGAATCAGCCCCAGCATTTT. Residues: CASTVRGNQPQHF.

V is TRBV6-4 and J is TRBJ1-5, with 11 bases lining up with TRBD1. Germline CDR1 MRHNA, CDR2 SNTAGT. Unmatched junction bases numbered 4, after V lost 4 bases and J lost 5 bases. The CDR3 runs 15 residues. The CDR3 DNA follows: TGTGCCAGCAGTGCGGGGACAGGGGGGGATCAGCCCCAGCATTTT. This codes for CASSAGTGGDQPQHF.

The V and J genes are TRBV27 and TRBJ2-6; D not resolved. Looked up from germline, CDR1 is MNHEY and CDR2 is SMNVEV (reference sequence). Trimming took off 4 bases at V and 0 bases at J, with 10 bases between the two ends. The CDR3 loop spans 16 amino acids. Written as DNA, the CDR3 is TGTGCCAGCAGTTCGCCCTACAGCTCTGGGGCCAACGTCCTGACTTTC. Translating it yields CASSSPYSSGANVLTF.